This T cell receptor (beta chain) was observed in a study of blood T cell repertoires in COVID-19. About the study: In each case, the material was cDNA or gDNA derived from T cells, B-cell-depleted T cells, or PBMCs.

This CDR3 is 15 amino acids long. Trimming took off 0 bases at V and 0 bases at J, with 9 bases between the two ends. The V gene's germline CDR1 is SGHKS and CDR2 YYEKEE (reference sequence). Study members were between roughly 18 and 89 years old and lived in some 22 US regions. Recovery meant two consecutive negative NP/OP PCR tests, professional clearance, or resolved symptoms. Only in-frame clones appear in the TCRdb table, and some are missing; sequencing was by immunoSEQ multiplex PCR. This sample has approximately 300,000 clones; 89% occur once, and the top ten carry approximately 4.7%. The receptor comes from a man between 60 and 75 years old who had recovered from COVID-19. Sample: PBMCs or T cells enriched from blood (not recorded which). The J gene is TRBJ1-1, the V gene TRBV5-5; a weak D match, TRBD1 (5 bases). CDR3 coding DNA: TGTGCCAGCAGCTTGGGGTCAGGGATGAACACTGAAGCTTTCTTT. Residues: CASSLGSGMNTEAFF. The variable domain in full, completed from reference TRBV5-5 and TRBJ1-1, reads DAGVTQSPTHLIKTRGQQVTLRCSPISGHKSVSWYQQVLGQGPQFIFQYYEKEERGRGNFPDRFSARQFPNYSSELNVNALLLGDSALYLCASSLGSGMNTEAFFGQGTRLTVV.